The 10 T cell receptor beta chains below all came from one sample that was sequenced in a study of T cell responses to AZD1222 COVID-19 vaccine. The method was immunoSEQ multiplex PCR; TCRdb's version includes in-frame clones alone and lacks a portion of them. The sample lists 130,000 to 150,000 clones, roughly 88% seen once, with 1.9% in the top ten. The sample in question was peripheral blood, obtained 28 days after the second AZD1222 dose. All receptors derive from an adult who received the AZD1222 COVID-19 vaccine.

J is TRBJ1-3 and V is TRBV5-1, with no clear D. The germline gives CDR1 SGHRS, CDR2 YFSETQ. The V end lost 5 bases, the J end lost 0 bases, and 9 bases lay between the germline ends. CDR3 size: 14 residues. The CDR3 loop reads CASRAVTSGNTIYF. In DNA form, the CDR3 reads TGCGCCAGCAGAGCGGTTACCTCTGGAAACACCATATATTTT. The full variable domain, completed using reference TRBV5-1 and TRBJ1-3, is KAGVTQTPRYLIKTRGQQVTLSCSPISGHRSVSWYQQTPGQGLQFLFEYFSETQRNKGNFPGRFSGRQFSNSRSEMNVSTLELGDSALYLCASRAVTSGNTIYFGEGSWLTVV.

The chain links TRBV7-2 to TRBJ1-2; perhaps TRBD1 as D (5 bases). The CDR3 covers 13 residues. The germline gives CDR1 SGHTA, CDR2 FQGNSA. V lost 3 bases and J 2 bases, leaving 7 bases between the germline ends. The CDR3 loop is CASSLWGNYGYTF. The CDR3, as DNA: TGTGCCAGCAGCTTGTGGGGGAACTATGGCTACACCTTC.

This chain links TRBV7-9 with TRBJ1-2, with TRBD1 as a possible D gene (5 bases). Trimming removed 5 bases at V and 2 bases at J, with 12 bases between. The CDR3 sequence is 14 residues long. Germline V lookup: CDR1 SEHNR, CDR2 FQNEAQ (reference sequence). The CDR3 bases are TGTGCCAGCAGCCCCGACGGGGGGAACTATGGCTACACCTTC. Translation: CASSPDGGNYGYTF. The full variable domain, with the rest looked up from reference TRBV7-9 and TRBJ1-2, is DTGVSQNPRHKITKRGQNVTFRCDPISEHNRLYWYRQTLGQGPEFLTYFQNEAQLEKSRLLSDRFSAERPKGSFSTLEIQRTEQGDSAMYLCASSPDGGNYGYTFGSGTRLTVV.

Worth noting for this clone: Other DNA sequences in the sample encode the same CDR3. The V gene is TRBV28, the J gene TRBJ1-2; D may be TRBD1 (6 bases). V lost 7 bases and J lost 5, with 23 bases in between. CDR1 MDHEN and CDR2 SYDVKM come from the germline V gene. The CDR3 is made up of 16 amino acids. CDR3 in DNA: TGTGCCAGCATCTCGGGGGGCCCCGAGAAATTTTATGGCTACACCTTC. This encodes CASISGGPEKFYGYTF.

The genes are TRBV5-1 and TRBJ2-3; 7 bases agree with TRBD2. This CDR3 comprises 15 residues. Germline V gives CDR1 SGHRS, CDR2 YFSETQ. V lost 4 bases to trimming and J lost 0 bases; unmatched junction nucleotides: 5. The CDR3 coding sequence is TGCGCCAGCAGCCGAGACGGGGGGAGCACAGATACGCAGTATTTT. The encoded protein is CASSRDGGSTDTQYF.

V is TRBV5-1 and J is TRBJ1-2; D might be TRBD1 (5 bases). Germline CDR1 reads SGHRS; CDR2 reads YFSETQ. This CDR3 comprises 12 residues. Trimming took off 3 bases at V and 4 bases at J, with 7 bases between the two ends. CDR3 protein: CASSSGTYGYTF. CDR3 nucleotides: TGCGCCAGCAGCTCTGGGACCTATGGCTACACCTTC.

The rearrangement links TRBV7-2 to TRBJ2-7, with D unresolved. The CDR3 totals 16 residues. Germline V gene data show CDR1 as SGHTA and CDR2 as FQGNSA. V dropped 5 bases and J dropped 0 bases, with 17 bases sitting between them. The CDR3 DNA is TGTGCCAGCAGCCACCTCCCGGGCCTGAGCTCCTACGAGCAGTACTTC. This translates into CASSHLPGLSSYEQYF.

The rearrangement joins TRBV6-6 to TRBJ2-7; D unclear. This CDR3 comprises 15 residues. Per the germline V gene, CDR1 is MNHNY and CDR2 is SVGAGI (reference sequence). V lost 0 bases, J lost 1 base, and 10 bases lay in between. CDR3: CASSYSSVGSYEQYF. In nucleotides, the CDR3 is TGTGCCAGCAGTTACTCGAGTGTCGGTTCCTACGAGCAGTACTTC.

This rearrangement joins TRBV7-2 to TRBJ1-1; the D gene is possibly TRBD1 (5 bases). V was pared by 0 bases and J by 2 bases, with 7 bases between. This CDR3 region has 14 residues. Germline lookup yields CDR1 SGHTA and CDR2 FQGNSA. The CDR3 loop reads CASSLAGVNTEAFF. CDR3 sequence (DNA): TGTGCCAGCAGCTTAGCGGGGGTAAACACTGAAGCTTTCTTT.

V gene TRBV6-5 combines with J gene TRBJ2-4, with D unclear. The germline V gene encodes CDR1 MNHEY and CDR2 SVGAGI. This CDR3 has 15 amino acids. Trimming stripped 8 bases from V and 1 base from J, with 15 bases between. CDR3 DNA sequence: TGTGCCAGCCAAATCTCCCCCAACGCCAAAAACATTCAGTACTTC. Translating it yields CASQISPNAKNIQYF.